The next 7 T cell receptor beta chains were all read from a single sample in a study of T cell responses to AZD1222 COVID-19 vaccine. Clones were read by immunoSEQ multiplex PCR, and TCRdb kept only the in-frame ones, dropping some. The sample lists some 120,000 clones; approximately 88% were seen once. The sequenced sample was peripheral blood, obtained on day 0 of AZD1222 vaccination. The receptor set was obtained from an adult in good health.

V and J are TRBV7-6 and TRBJ2-1; the match to TRBD1 covers 11 bases. The CDR3 contains 16 residues. Losses at the gene ends were 3 bases for V and 5 bases for J; bases not matched to a gene: 6. The V gene's germline CDR1 is SGHVS and CDR2 FNYEAQ. CDR3: CASSFHRDRGDNEQFF. CDR3 nucleotides: TGTGCCAGCAGCTTCCACCGGGACAGGGGGGACAATGAGCAGTTCTTC.

The chain has TRBV25-1 and TRBJ1-4; D gene unclear. Germline CDR1 and CDR2: MGHDK and SYGVNS. Trimming took 2 bases from V and 6 from J, leaving 16 bases between them. The CDR3 totals 16 residues. The CDR3 here is CASSEGRSGPYEKLFF. The CDR3 DNA reads TGTGCCAGCAGTGAAGGGAGGTCAGGCCCTTATGAAAAACTGTTTTTT.

The chain couples TRBV3-1 (or the pseudogene TRBV3-2) to TRBJ1-6, with D perhaps TRBD1 (5 bases). This CDR3 has 17 amino acids. Germline CDR1 is LGHDT and CDR2 is YNNKEL (reference sequence). With 1 base removed from V and 10 bases from J, the gap between germline ends came to 20 bases. The CDR3 spells CASSQGSSGTSVSPLHF. The CDR3 DNA is TGTGCCAGCAGCCAAGGCTCGTCAGGGACCTCTGTGTCACCCCTCCACTTT.

The V call is TRBV25-1, the J call TRBJ1-1, with 9 bases matching TRBD1. The germline gives CDR1 MGHDK, CDR2 SYGVNS. The CDR3 is 13 residues long. Trimming took 8 bases from V and 4 from J; bases not matched to a gene: 5. This CDR3 reads CASGGTGTTEAFF. In DNA form, the CDR3 reads TGTGCCAGCGGGGGGACAGGGACCACTGAAGCTTTCTTT.

This sequence joins TRBV5-6 and TRBJ2-7, with 7 bases aligning to TRBD1. V trimming: 4 bases; J trimming: 0 bases; junction bases outside the gene matches: 7. Germline V gene lookup returns CDR1 SGHDT and CDR2 YYEEEE. The CDR3 length is 15 residues. The CDR3, as DNA: TGTGCCAGCAGCCAGCTTTACAGGGGCTCCTACGAGCAGTACTTC. Translating it yields CASSQLYRGSYEQYF.

The rearrangement joins TRBV6-6 to TRBJ1-5; no clear D. V shed 4 bases and J shed 4 bases, with 5 bases lying between them. Germline assignment: CDR1 MNHNY and CDR2 SVGAGI (reference sequence). The CDR3 has 12 amino acids. CDR3 residues: CASSWENQPQHF. CDR3 DNA: TGTGCCAGCAGTTGGGAGAATCAGCCCCAGCATTTT.

The chain carries TRBV7-3 and TRBJ1-2; a weak D match, TRBD1 (5 bases). This CDR3 spans 12 amino acids. V lost 4 bases to trimming and J lost 7 bases, with 10 bases between them. Germline values: CDR1 SGHTA, CDR2 FQGTGA. The CDR3 here is CASSSRVVGYTF. The CDR3 coding sequence is TGTGCCAGCAGCTCCAGGGTAGTTGGCTACACCTTC. Full variable domain (outside the CDR3, taken from reference TRBV7-3 and TRBJ1-2): GAGVSQTPSNKVTEKGKYVELRCDPISGHTALYWYRQSLGQGPEFLIYFQGTGAADDSGLPNDRFFAVRPEGSVSTLKIQRTERGDSAVYLCASSSRVVGYTFGSGTRLTVV.